The 5 T cell receptor beta chains listed next were all sequenced from one sample in a study of blood T cell repertoires in COVID-19. Sequencing used immunoSEQ multiplex PCR; TCRdb keeps in-frame clones, though not all of them. The sample has some 120,000 clones, over 75% seen once. Sequenced input: peripheral blood. Every receptor here comes from a woman older than 75 with acute or convalescent COVID-19.

J is TRBJ1-2 and V is TRBV7-2, with 9 bases aligning to TRBD1. V dropped 5 bases and J dropped 12; count of bases not matched to a gene: 19. The germline gives CDR1 SGHTA, CDR2 FQGNSA. The CDR3 runs to 16 residues. The CDR3 sequence: CASSVGRLRDREYNTF. In DNA, the CDR3 is TGTGCCAGCAGCGTAGGGCGCCTCCGGGACAGGGAGTACAACACCTTC.

The chain carries TRBV9 and TRBJ1-1, with TRBD1 identical over 9 bases. The CDR3 is made up of 16 amino acids. Trimming at V came to 5 bases and at J to 0 bases, leaving 8 bases not matched to a gene. Germline assignment: CDR1 SGDLS and CDR2 YYNGEE. CDR3 sequence (DNA): TGTGCCAGCAGTCCACAGGGGGCGGGGATGAACACTGAAGCTTTCTTT. This translates into CASSPQGAGMNTEAFF. The variable domain in full, completed from reference TRBV9 and TRBJ1-1, reads DSGVTQTPKHLITATGQRVTLRCSPRSGDLSVYWYQQSLDQGLQFLIQYYNGEERAKGNILERFSAQQFPDLHSELNLSSLELGDSALYFCASSPQGAGMNTEAFFGQGTRLTVV.

The rearrangement joins TRBV5-8 to TRBJ2-5, with a tentative D call TRBD1 (5 bases). CDR1 and CDR2 (germline): SGHTS, YDEGEE. The length of the CDR3 is 13 residues. The V end lost 0 bases, the J end lost 2 bases, and 5 bases lay between the germline ends. The CDR3 nucleotides read TGTGCCAGCAGCTTGGGACAGCAAGAGACCCAGTACTTC. This sequence encodes CASSLGQQETQYF.

The CDR3 region has the DNA TGTGCCAGCTCGTACACAGGGGACCCCAGGGGATCACCCCTCCACTTT. It translates to CASSYTGDPRGSPLHF. The chain combines TRBV18 with TRBJ1-6; 7 bases fit TRBD1. The ends lost 6 bases at V and 10 bases at J; junction bases unmatched: 15. The CDR3 length is 16 residues. From germline, CDR1 is KGHSH and CDR2 LQKENI.

V gene TRBV7-3 combines with J gene TRBJ2-2; 11 positions agree with TRBD2. CDR3 length equals 14 residues. Germline V gene data show CDR1 as SGHTA and CDR2 as FQGTGA. V trimming: 5 bases; J trimming: 6 bases; junction bases outside the gene matches: 2. In DNA form, the CDR3 reads TGTGCCAGCAGCCGACTAGCGGGGCCCGGGGAGCTGTTTTTT. Its translation: CASSRLAGPGELFF.